The present T cell receptor (beta chain) was sequenced within a study of human T cells and chemical hapten exposure. Time point noted: patch test 1, 2 weeks after DPC sensitization. The sample's treatment: therapeutic diphenylcyclopropenone sensitization with weekly scalp DPC. Blood collection took place prior to placing each patch test. Study processing details: TCRs per sample had a median of around 100,000 and ranged from about 20,000 to 700,000. A single record per CDR3 protein comes from TCRdb applying MiXCR to the RACE reads. The authors' filters were not applied to this entry. The table has about 99,000 distinct CDR3 sequences, under 15% seen once. This clonotype was seen at least ten times. Its specificity is not known. V lost 4 bases to trimming and J lost 7 bases, with 17 bases between them. CDR1 and CDR2 (germline): MNHEY, SVGEGT. The CDR3 sequence is 15 residues long. Study findings and constraints: With regard to DPC sensitization, TCRs above 1 in 1000 frequency did not change.

The specimen was whole blood, collected in connection with sensitization to the hapten diphenylcyclopropenone (DPC). The genes are TRBV6-2 or TRBV6-3 and TRBJ2-1; weak D call: TRBD2 (6 bases). The clonotype comes from a woman in her thirties or forties with alopecia areata. Some clones in this sample may be carry-over from other donors' samples. CDR3 DNA: TGTGCCAGCAGTTCCCATATGGCAGGGAGGAATGAGCAGTTCTTC. Its protein product is CASSSHMAGRNEQFF.